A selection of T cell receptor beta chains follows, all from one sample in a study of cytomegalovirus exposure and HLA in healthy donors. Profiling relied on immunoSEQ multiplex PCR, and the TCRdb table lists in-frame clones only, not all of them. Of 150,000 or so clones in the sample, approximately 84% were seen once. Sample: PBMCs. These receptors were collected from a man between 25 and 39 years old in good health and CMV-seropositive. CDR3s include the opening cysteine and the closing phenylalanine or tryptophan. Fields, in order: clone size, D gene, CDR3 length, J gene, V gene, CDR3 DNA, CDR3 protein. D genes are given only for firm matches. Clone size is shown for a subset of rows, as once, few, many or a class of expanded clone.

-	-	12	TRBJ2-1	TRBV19	TGTGCCAGTAGTCCCAGGGGTGGTGAGCAGTTCTTC	CASSPRGGEQFF
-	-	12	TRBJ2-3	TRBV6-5	TGTGCCAGCAGCCCCACTACAGATACGCAGTATTTT	CASSPTTDTQYF
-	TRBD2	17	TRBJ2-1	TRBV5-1	TGCGCCAGCAGCTTGGGGCCTAGCGGGACCGCCTACAATGAGCAGTTCTTC	CASSLGPSGTAYNEQFF
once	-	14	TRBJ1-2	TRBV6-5	TGTGCCAGCAGTTACTCAGGGGGGGGTGAGGGCTACACCTTC	CASSYSGGGEGYTF
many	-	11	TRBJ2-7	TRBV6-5	TGTGCCAGCAGTGCAGGGTACGAGCAGTACTTC	CASSAGYEQYF
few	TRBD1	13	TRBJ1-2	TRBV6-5	TGTGCCAGAGACAGGGGGCGGCTCTATGGCTACACCTTC	CARDRGRLYGYTF
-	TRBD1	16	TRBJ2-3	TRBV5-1	TGCGCCAGCAGCACTACGGGACAGGGGGCCTTGGATACGCAGTATTTT	CASSTTGQGALDTQYF
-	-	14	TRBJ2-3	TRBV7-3	TGTGCCAGCAGCTTAATGCCGGGAGTGGATACGCAGTATTTT	CASSLMPGVDTQYF
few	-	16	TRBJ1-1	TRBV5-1	TGCGCCAGCAGCCCGGGGACAAATAATTTGAACACTGAAGCTTTCTTT	CASSPGTNNLNTEAFF
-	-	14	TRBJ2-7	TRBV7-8	TGTGCCAGCAGCTTAGAGCGCCAGTACAACGAGCAGTACTTC	CASSLERQYNEQYF
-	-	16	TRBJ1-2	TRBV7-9	TGTGCCAGCAGCTTAGTAGCCGGCAGCTCTAACTATGGCTACACCTTC	CASSLVAGSSNYGYTF
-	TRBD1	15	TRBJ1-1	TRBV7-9	TGTGCCAGCAGCCGGGCAGGGGGCAGGTCCACTGAAGCTTTCTTT	CASSRAGGRSTEAFF
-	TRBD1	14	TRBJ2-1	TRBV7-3	TGTGCCAGCAGCTCACTGGACAGGGCGAATGAGCAGTTCTTC	CASSSLDRANEQFF
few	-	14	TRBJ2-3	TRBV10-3	TGTGCCATCAGTGACCTGGGAGCTGCAGATACGCAGTATTTT	CAISDLGAADTQYF
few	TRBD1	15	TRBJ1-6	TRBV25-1	TGTGCCAGCACGAAGACAGGGGTCGGTAATTCACCCCTCCACTTT	CASTKTGVGNSPLHF
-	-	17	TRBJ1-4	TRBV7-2	TGTGCCAGCAGCTCCCACCGACAGTTTGCAACTAATGAAAAACTGTTTTTT	CASSSHRQFATNEKLFF
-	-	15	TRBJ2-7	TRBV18	TGTGCCAGCTCAGCAGGGACCGACAGGACCTACGAGCAGTACTTC	CASSAGTDRTYEQYF
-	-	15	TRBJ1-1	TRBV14	TGTGCCAGCAGCCAAAGTACAGGGCAAAACCCTGAAGCTTTCTTT	CASSQSTGQNPEAFF
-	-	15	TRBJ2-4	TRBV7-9	TGTGCCAGCAGCTTACCAGTCGTAACCAAAAACATTCAGTACTTC	CASSLPVVTKNIQYF
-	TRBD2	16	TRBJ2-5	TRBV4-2	TGTGCCAGCAGCCAAGACGGGACTAGCGGGGAGGAGACCCAGTACTTC	CASSQDGTSGEETQYF
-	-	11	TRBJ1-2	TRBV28	TGTGCCAGCAGTCCCGGTGTTGGCTACACCTTC	CASSPGVGYTF
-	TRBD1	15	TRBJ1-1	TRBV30	TGTGCCTGGAGAGACATACAGGGGGTGGACACTGAAGCTTTCTTT	CAWRDIQGVDTEAFF
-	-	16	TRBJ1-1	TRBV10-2	TGCGCCAGCAGGGCCCGGGTGGGAGAGGGGAACACTGAAGCTTTCTTT	CASRARVGEGNTEAFF
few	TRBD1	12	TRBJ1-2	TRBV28	TGTGCCAGCAGTCCTGGGACAGTAGGCTACACCTTC	CASSPGTVGYTF
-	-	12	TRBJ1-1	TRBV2	TGTGCCAGCAGTGAAGCGCGCCCAGAAGCTTTCTTT	CASSEARPEAFF
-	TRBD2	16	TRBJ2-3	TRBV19	TGTGCCAGTAGTATGCCCGGGGAGACTAGCCTGGATACGCAGTATTTT	CASSMPGETSLDTQYF
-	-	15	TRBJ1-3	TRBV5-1	TGCGCCAGCAGCTTAAACTCAGGGCGTCGAAACACCATATATTTT	CASSLNSGRRNTIYF
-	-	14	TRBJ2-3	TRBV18	TGTGCCAGCTCACGCGGGACTAGCACAGATACGCAGTATTTT	CASSRGTSTDTQYF
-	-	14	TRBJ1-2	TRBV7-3	TGTGCCAGCAGCTCCCATGCAGGGGACTATGGCTACACCTTC	CASSSHAGDYGYTF
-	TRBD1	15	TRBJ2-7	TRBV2	TGTGCCAGCAGTGAAATGGGGACAGGGACCTACGAGCAGTACTTC	CASSEMGTGTYEQYF
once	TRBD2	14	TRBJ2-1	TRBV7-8	TGTGCCAGCAGCCCTCCAACTAGCGGGAGGGCCCCGTTCTTC	CASSPPTSGRAPFF
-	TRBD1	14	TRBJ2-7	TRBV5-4	TGTGCCAGCAGCTTCGGACAGGTCACCTACGAGCAGTACTTC	CASSFGQVTYEQYF